The 22 T cell receptor beta chains presented below share a single source sample, sequenced in a study of T-cell reconstitution after alpha-beta-depleted transplantation in children. Preparation of the TCRbeta library used unique molecular identifiers. TCRdb fed the PCR reads into MiXCR, producing one record per CDR3 protein. The sample includes about 250,000 distinct CDR3 sequences, about 24% of them seen just once. The sample was PBMCs, mostly from graft donor cells, taken 360 days after TCRalphabeta/CD19-depleted stem cell transplant. The receptors originated from a female patient aged 2 to 10 who had a stem cell transplant for congenital amegakaryocytic thrombocytopenia, so the T cells may come from the graft donor.

This clonotype was picked up a small number of times. The J gene is TRBJ2-2, the V gene TRBV12-3 or TRBV12-4, with TRBD1 identical over 7 bases. The ends lost 4 bases at V and 1 base at J; junction bases unmatched: 6. The CDR3 consists of 16 residues. The CDR3 sequence is CASSSATGMNTGELFF. As DNA, the CDR3 is TGTGCCAGCAGTTCAGCGACAGGGATGAACACCGGGGAGCTGTTTTTT.

This clonotype appeared many times. The chain couples TRBV12-3 or TRBV12-4 to TRBJ2-1; D might be TRBD1 or TRBD2, each matching 6 bases. Trimming took off 5 bases at V and 8 bases at J, with 16 bases between the two ends. The CDR3 contains 14 residues. The CDR3 protein is CASSPRRGWDEQFF. DNA for the CDR3: TGTGCCAGCAGTCCCCGGAGGGGGTGGGATGAGCAGTTCTTC.

This CDR3 is CASDRRTAGIGDEQFF. The CDR3 DNA reads as TGTGCCAGCGACCGCCGGACAGCTGGGATCGGGGATGAGCAGTTCTTC. V gene TRBV6-1 combines with J gene TRBJ2-1; a possible D gene is TRBD1 (6 bases). The germline V and J ends were trimmed by 8 bases and 8 bases, with 25 bases remaining between them. The germline V gene has CDR1 MNHNS and CDR2 SASEGT. The CDR3 covers 16 residues.

This clonotype has a handful of counts. This chain joins TRBV15 and TRBJ2-7, with 9 nucleotides matching TRBD2. J gave up 2 bases and V 0 bases, and 5 bases lay outside the gene matches. CDR1 and CDR2 from the germline V gene are LNHNV and YYDKDF (reference sequence). The CDR3 is 16 residues long. The CDR3 DNA follows: TGTGCCACCAGCAGAGACCTAGCGGGACTCGCCTACGAGCAGTACTTC. Protein product: CATSRDLAGLAYEQYF.

The sample holds a few counts of this clonotype. The chain carries TRBV28 and TRBJ2-7; 7 bases match TRBD2. J was trimmed by 3 bases and V by 1 base; bases with no gene match: 6. The CDR3 contains 15 residues. Germline V lookup: CDR1 MDHEN, CDR2 SYDVKM. CDR3 amino acids: CASSLSSGLLYEQYF. The CDR3 DNA reads TGTGCCAGCAGTTTATCTAGCGGTTTACTCTACGAGCAGTACTTC.

The rearrangement uses TRBV20-1 and TRBJ1-1; the D gene is possibly TRBD1 (5 bases). The V gene's germline CDR1 is DFQATT and CDR2 SNEGSKA (reference sequence). V was cut by 3 bases and J by 0 bases, with 14 bases left in between. The CDR3 length is 15 residues. The CDR3 DNA sequence: TGCAGTGCTAGGGGGGGAGAGACGGTGAACACTGAAGCTTTCTTT. Residues: CSARGGETVNTEAFF.

In its sample, this clonotype was seen many times. This sequence joins TRBV21-1 and TRBJ1-5; the table assigns TRBD1, which was not confirmed against the DNA. TRBV21-1 is labeled a pseudogene. The CDR3 spans 16 residues. This CDR3 is CASSSRAGASNQPQHF. The CDR3 nucleotides are TGTGCCAGCAGCTCCAGGGCAGGGGCCAGCAATCAGCCCCAGCATTTT.

J is TRBJ2-1 and V is TRBV12-3 or TRBV12-4; 8 positions match TRBD2. There are 13 residues in the CDR3. Trimming removed 5 bases from V and 8 bases from J; junction bases left unmatched: 5. The DNA of the CDR3 is TGTGCCAGCAGTGGACTAGCCCGCCATGAGCAGTTCTTC. The encoded protein is CASSGLARHEQFF.

This clonotype occurred a few times. J is TRBJ2-2 and V is TRBV12-3 or TRBV12-4, with 10 bases matching TRBD2. The CDR3 totals 19 residues. Trimming cost V 7 bases and J 3 bases; bases outside gene matches: 17. This chain's CDR3 is CASKFGRKLAGDHTGELFF. The CDR3 nucleotides read TGTGCCAGCAAGTTTGGCCGGAAGCTAGCGGGAGATCACACCGGGGAGCTGTTTTTT.

For the CDR3, the DNA is TGCGCCAGCAGCCAAGATCGGGAGGGCCGTGAGCAGTTCTTC. Residues: CASSQDREGREQFF. This chain joins TRBV4-1 and TRBJ2-1; 8 bases match TRBD2. The junction had 4 bases not matched to a gene; V was cut back by 0 bases and J by 9 bases. Germline V CDR1 and CDR2: MGHRA, YSYEKL. The CDR3 has 14 amino acids.

V usage is TRBV5-1 and J usage is TRBJ1-5; D is possibly TRBD1 (5 bases). The length of the CDR3 is 14 residues. V shed 0 bases and J shed 2 bases, with 6 bases lying between them. The germline gives CDR1 SGHRS, CDR2 YFSETQ. The CDR3 sequence: CASSLGDRNQPQHF. CDR3 in DNA: TGCGCCAGCAGCTTGGGGGACCGCAATCAGCCCCAGCATTTT.

This clonotype was recorded a few times. The gene calls are TRBV12-3 or TRBV12-4 and TRBJ1-1; D possibly corresponds to TRBD1 (6 bases). The CDR3 is made up of 14 amino acids. V was pared by 5 bases and J by 1 base, with 11 bases between. The CDR3 DNA is TGTGCCAGCAGTCCGGGACATGGGAACACTGAAGCTTTCTTT. Its protein is CASSPGHGNTEAFF.

The rearrangement links TRBV2 to TRBJ2-4; D assignment may be TRBD1 or TRBD2 (5 bases each). Trimming took off 7 bases at V and 0 bases at J, with 10 bases between the two ends. Per germline, CDR1 SNHLY and CDR2 FYNNEI. There are 14 residues in the CDR3. This CDR3 is CASIPRGAKNIQYF. The CDR3 bases are TGTGCCAGCATCCCGAGGGGAGCCAAAAACATTCAGTACTTC.

This clonotype showed up just a few times. V usage is TRBV6-5 and J usage is TRBJ2-1, with 9 bases fitting TRBD2. V was pared by 0 bases and J by 7 bases, with 4 bases of the junction left unmatched. The CDR3 is 15 residues long. Germline CDR1 is MNHEY and CDR2 is SVGAGI. CDR3 amino acids: CASSYSSGGGNEQFF. The DNA for the CDR3 is TGTGCCAGCAGTTACTCTAGCGGGGGCGGAAATGAGCAGTTCTTC.

This clonotype was picked up many times. The V and J genes are TRBV4-1 and TRBJ2-6; weak D call: TRBD2 (6 bases). The CDR3 loop spans 18 amino acids. With 5 bases removed from V and 1 base from J, the gap between germline ends came to 18 bases. The germline V gene has CDR1 MGHRA and CDR2 YSYEKL. The CDR3 spells CASSTRRDLISGANVLTF. The CDR3 DNA reads as TGCGCCAGCAGCACACGGCGGGACTTGATATCTGGGGCCAACGTCCTGACTTTC.

Many counts were recorded for this clonotype. The CDR3 here is CASRERGNAETQYF. CDR3 DNA: TGCGCCAGCCGAGAAAGAGGGAATGCAGAGACCCAGTACTTC. The V and J genes are TRBV5-1 and TRBJ2-5; tentatively, D is TRBD2 (5 bases). The germline V gene encodes CDR1 SGHRS and CDR2 YFSETQ. The V gene lost 7 bases and the J gene lost 4 bases, with 17 bases spanning the gap. This CDR3 comprises 14 residues.

This clonotype has a count of ten or more. The chain links TRBV29-1 to TRBJ2-5; D not certain. Germline V gives CDR1 SQVTM, CDR2 ANQGSEA. The CDR3 spans 12 residues. The germline V and J ends were trimmed by 1 base and 4 bases, with 7 bases remaining between them. In DNA, the CDR3 is TGCAGCGTTGAAGTTAAGGTAGAGACCCAGTACTTC. It translates to CSVEVKVETQYF. The whole variable domain, filled in from reference TRBV29-1 and TRBJ2-5, reads SAVISQKPSRDICQRGTSLTIQCQVDSQVTMMFWYRQQPGQSLTLIATANQGSEATYESGFVIDKFPISRPNLTFSTLTVSNMSPEDSSIYLCSVEVKVETQYFGPGTRLLVL.

The gene calls are TRBV28 and TRBJ1-4; D call uncertain. The CDR3 covers 15 residues. CDR1 and CDR2 (germline): MDHEN, SYDVKM. V lost 7 bases, J lost 8 bases, and 20 bases lay in between. The CDR3 is CASTPIGRPIEKLFF. In nucleotides, the CDR3 is TGTGCCAGCACCCCGATTGGGAGGCCGATCGAAAAACTGTTTTTT.

Only a few counts were recorded for this clonotype. The V gene is TRBV2, the J gene TRBJ2-2; D unclear. The germline V and J ends were trimmed by 4 bases and 3 bases, with 12 bases remaining between them. Germline V gives CDR1 SNHLY, CDR2 FYNNEI. This CDR3 region has 15 residues. Here the CDR3 reads CASSVRQRYTGELFF. CDR3 nucleotides: TGTGCCAGCAGTGTTCGCCAGAGATACACCGGGGAGCTGTTTTTT. Variable domain in full (rest from reference TRBV2 and TRBJ2-2): EPEVTQTPSHQVTQMGQEVILRCVPISNHLYFYWYRQILGQKVEFLVSFYNNEISEKSEIFDDQFSVERPDGSNFTLKIRSTKLEDSAMYFCASSVRQRYTGELFFGEGSRLTVL.

This clonotype was observed at least ten times. J is TRBJ2-1 and V is TRBV3-1, with D perhaps matching TRBD2 (5 bases). The CDR3 covers 16 residues. V dropped 4 bases and J dropped 1 base, with 14 bases sitting between them. Germline CDR1 is LGHDT and CDR2 is YNNKEL (reference sequence). CDR3 region: CASSPVDGSSYNEQFF. CDR3 in DNA: TGTGCCAGCAGCCCAGTCGATGGGAGTTCCTACAATGAGCAGTTCTTC.

This chain links TRBV24-1 with TRBJ2-3; D unclear. Germline assignment: CDR1 KGHDR and CDR2 SFDVKD. V lost 2 bases and J 0 bases, leaving 11 bases between the germline ends. There are 16 residues in the CDR3. DNA of the CDR3: TGTGCCACCAGTGATTCCTCCGCTCCTAGCACAGATACGCAGTATTTT. It translates to CATSDSSAPSTDTQYF.

V is TRBV10-3 and J is TRBJ2-1; D may be TRBD1 (6 bases). The V end lost 4 bases, the J end lost 6 bases, and 10 bases lay between the germline ends. The CDR3 totals 13 residues. The germline V gene encodes CDR1 ENHRY and CDR2 SYGVKD. As DNA, the CDR3 is TGTGCCATCAGTGCACAGGGTTTCAATGAGCAGTTCTTC. It specifies CAISAQGFNEQFF.